The source of this T cell receptor beta chain is a study of human versus mouse CDR3 diversity and MHC coevolution. Regarding the study as a whole: Human CDR3s averaged more deletions and insertions than mouse CDR3s.

Germline CDR1 reads LNHDA; CDR2 reads SQIVND (reference sequence). The CDR3 totals 14 residues. The J segment lost 8 bases and the V segment lost 3 bases, leaving 7 bases of the junction unmatched. TCRdb's copy holds only in-frame clones and misses some; the assay was immunoSEQ multiplex PCR. The top ten hold 1.3% of the sample, which has about 80,000 clones, roughly 93% seen once. On this clone: Its antigen is unidentified.

Naive CD4 T cells, CD45RO-negative and CD62L-positive, were flow-sorted from PBMCs. The source material was naive CD4+ T cells from blood. Subset given: CD45RO-negative CD62L-positive naive CD4 T cells. The receptor's source is a person between 25 and 70 years old in good health. The chain recombines TRBV19 with TRBJ1-2; 9 nucleotides align to TRBD1. Here the CDR3 reads CASSIRDRAGGYTF. DNA for the CDR3: TGTGCCAGTAGTATCCGGGACAGGGCGGGAGGCTACACCTTC.